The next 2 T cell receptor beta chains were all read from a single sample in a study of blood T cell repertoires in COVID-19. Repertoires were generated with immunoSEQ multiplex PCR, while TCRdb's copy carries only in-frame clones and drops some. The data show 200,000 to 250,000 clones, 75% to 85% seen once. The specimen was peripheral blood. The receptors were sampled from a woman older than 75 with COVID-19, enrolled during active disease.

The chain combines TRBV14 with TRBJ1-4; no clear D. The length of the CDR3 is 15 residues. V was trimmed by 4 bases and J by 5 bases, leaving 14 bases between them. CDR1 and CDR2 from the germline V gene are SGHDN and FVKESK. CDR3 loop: CASSPRQVRNEKLFF. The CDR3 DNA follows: TGTGCCAGCAGCCCACGACAAGTCCGGAATGAAAAACTGTTTTTT.

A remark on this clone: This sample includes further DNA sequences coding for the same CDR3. Written as DNA, the CDR3 is TGCGCCAGCAGCTTTGGCAGGGCTAACTATGGCTACACCTTC. Protein sequence: CASSFGRANYGYTF. This chain uses TRBV5-1 with TRBJ1-2, with a weak D call TRBD1 (5 bases). V lost 2 bases to trimming and J lost 0 bases, with 8 bases between them. This CDR3 has 14 amino acids. Germline assignment: CDR1 SGHRS and CDR2 YFSETQ.